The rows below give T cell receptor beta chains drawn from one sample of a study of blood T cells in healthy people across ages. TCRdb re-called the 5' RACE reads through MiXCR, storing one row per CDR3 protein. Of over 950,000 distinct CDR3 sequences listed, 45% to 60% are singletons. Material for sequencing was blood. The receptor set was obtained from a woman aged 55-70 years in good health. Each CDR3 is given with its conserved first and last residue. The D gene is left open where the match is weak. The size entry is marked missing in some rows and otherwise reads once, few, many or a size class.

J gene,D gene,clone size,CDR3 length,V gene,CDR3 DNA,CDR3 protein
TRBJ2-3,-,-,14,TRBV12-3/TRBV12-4,TGTGCCAGCCGCGTGGGGGCTGGCACAGATACGCAGTATTTT,CASRVGAGTDTQYF
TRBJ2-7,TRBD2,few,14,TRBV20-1,TGCAGTGCTAGCCTCGTAGCGGGAGCTATCGAGCAGTACTTC,CSASLVAGAIEQYF
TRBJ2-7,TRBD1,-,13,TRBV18,TGTGCCAGCTCACCGGACAGGGAAGTCGAGCAGTACTTC,CASSPDREVEQYF
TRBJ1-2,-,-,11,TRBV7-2,TGTGCCAGCAGCCCTCTAGCGGGCTACACCTTC,CASSPLAGYTF
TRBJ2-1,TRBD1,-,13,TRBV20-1,TGCAGTGCCGGACAGGGTAGGGTTGGTGAGCAGTTCTTC,CSAGQGRVGEQFF
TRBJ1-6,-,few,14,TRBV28,TGTGCCAGCAGTGGGGCTAAAGGGAATTCACCCCTCCACTTT,CASSGAKGNSPLHF
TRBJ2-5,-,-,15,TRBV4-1,TGCGCCAGCAGCCAGGGGCACGGCACGGTGGAGACCCAGTACTTC,CASSQGHGTVETQYF
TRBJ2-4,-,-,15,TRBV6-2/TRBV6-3,TGTGCCTGTAGTTACTACGGTGCTACCAAAAACATTCAGTACTTC,CACSYYGATKNIQYF
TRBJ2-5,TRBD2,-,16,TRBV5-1,TGCGCCAGCAGCTCCCACCGACTAGCGCTCGAAGAGACCCAGTACTTC,CASSSHRLALEETQYF
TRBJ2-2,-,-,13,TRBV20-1,TGCAGTGCCACAATCGACAACACCGGGGAGCTGTTTTTT,CSATIDNTGELFF
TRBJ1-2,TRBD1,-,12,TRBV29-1,TGCAGCGTGCAGGGGGAGAACTATGGCTACACCTTC,CSVQGENYGYTF
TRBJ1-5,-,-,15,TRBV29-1,TGCAGCGTTGTTCTCCGCGGGATGGTCAATCAGCCCCAGCATTTT,CSVVLRGMVNQPQHF
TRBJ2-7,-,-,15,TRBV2,TGTGCCAGCAGTGCCTTCAGCGCAAATCCCTACGAGCAGTACTTC,CASSAFSANPYEQYF
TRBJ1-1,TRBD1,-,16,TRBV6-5,TGTGCCAGCAGTTACTTCCCGACAGGGGTGAACACTGAAGCTTTCTTT,CASSYFPTGVNTEAFF
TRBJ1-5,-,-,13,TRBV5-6,TGTGCCAGCAGCTCGTGGAGCAATCAGCCCCAGCATTTT,CASSSWSNQPQHF
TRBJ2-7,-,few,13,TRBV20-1,TGCAGTGCTAGAGGGGCGGGAAGTAACGAGCAGTACTTC,CSARGAGSNEQYF